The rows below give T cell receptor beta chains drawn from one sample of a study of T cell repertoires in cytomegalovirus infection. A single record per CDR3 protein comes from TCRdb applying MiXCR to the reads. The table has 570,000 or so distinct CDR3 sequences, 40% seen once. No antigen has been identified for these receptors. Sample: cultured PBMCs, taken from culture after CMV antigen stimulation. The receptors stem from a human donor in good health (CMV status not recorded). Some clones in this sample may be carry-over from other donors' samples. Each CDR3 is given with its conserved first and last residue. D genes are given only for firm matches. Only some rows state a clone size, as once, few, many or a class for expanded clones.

cdr3_nt: TGTGCCAGTAGTTTAGTATACAGGGGGCACACTGAAGCTTTCTTT
cdr3_aa: CASSLVYRGHTEAFF
cdr3_length: 15
v_call: TRBV19
clone_size: .
d_call: TRBD1
j_call: TRBJ1-1

cdr3_nt: TGTGCCAGCAGCTCGACTAGCGGGAGGCGTGATACGCAGTATTTT
cdr3_aa: CASSSTSGRRDTQYF
cdr3_length: 15
v_call: TRBV7-8
clone_size: .
d_call: TRBD2
j_call: TRBJ2-3

cdr3_nt: TGTGCCAGCAGTTTTCGGGGGGACGGAAATCAGCCCCAGCATTTT
cdr3_aa: CASSFRGDGNQPQHF
cdr3_length: 15
v_call: TRBV28
clone_size: few
d_call: .
j_call: TRBJ1-5

cdr3_nt: TGTGCCAGCAGCTTAGTTGTTTGGAAAGACAGAAAGCCTCCAAACTATGGCTACACCTTC
cdr3_aa: CASSLVVWKDRKPPNYGYTF
cdr3_length: 20
v_call: TRBV7-9
clone_size: few
d_call: .
j_call: TRBJ1-2

cdr3_nt: TGTGCCAGCAGCTTCCGGACAGGGTTTGGCTACACCTTC
cdr3_aa: CASSFRTGFGYTF
cdr3_length: 13
v_call: TRBV11-2
clone_size: .
d_call: TRBD1
j_call: TRBJ1-2

cdr3_nt: TGTGCCAGCACCCCCGGGATAGGTTCACCCCTCCACTTT
cdr3_aa: CASTPGIGSPLHF
cdr3_length: 13
v_call: TRBV7-6
clone_size: few
d_call: .
j_call: TRBJ1-6

cdr3_nt: TGTGCCAGCAGAAAATCCGGGACAGGGAATCCCAGCGGGGTTTACGAGCAGTACTTC
cdr3_aa: CASRKSGTGNPSGVYEQYF
cdr3_length: 19
v_call: TRBV6-1
clone_size: .
d_call: TRBD1
j_call: TRBJ2-7

cdr3_nt: TGTGCCAGCACAACCGGATACAATGAGCAGTTCTTC
cdr3_aa: CASTTGYNEQFF
cdr3_length: 12
v_call: TRBV6-1
clone_size: .
d_call: .
j_call: TRBJ2-1

cdr3_nt: TGTGCCAGCAGCCAAAACCCGGGACTACCACAAGAGACCCAGTACTTC
cdr3_aa: CASSQNPGLPQETQYF
cdr3_length: 16
v_call: TRBV3-1
clone_size: .
d_call: TRBD2
j_call: TRBJ2-5

cdr3_nt: TGTGCCAGCAGTGTGACAGTCTCGAACACCGGGGAGCTGTTTTTT
cdr3_aa: CASSVTVSNTGELFF
cdr3_length: 15
v_call: TRBV6-2/TRBV6-3
clone_size: few
d_call: .
j_call: TRBJ2-2

cdr3_nt: TGTGCCACCAGCAGGGCACCGGGACAGGGGGCCGATCAGCCCCAGCATTTT
cdr3_aa: CATSRAPGQGADQPQHF
cdr3_length: 17
v_call: TRBV15
clone_size: .
d_call: TRBD1
j_call: TRBJ1-5

cdr3_nt: TGCAGTGCTAGAGAGACAGGGTTGGATAATTCACCCCTCCACTTT
cdr3_aa: CSARETGLDNSPLHF
cdr3_length: 15
v_call: TRBV20-1
clone_size: once
d_call: TRBD1
j_call: TRBJ1-6

cdr3_nt: TGTGCCAGCAGCCCGGGACGGACAGGACAAGAGACCCAGTACTTC
cdr3_aa: CASSPGRTGQETQYF
cdr3_length: 15
v_call: TRBV7-8
clone_size: .
d_call: TRBD1
j_call: TRBJ2-5

cdr3_nt: TGCAGCGTTTCCCCCCCCCCGGGAGATACGCAGTATTTT
cdr3_aa: CSVSPPPGDTQYF
cdr3_length: 13
v_call: TRBV29-1
clone_size: .
d_call: .
j_call: TRBJ2-3

cdr3_nt: TGTGCCAGCCGGTTAGCGGGAGCCGACGAGCAGTACTTC
cdr3_aa: CASRLAGADEQYF
cdr3_length: 13
v_call: TRBV7-4
clone_size: .
d_call: TRBD2
j_call: TRBJ2-7

cdr3_nt: TGTGCCAGCAAACATAGGGGGGGGCCCTGGTGCGGCTACACCTTC
cdr3_aa: CASKHRGGPWCGYTF
cdr3_length: 15
v_call: TRBV27
clone_size: .
d_call: .
j_call: TRBJ1-2

cdr3_nt: TGTGCCAGTAGTATGGCTGGGGGCAACTACGAGCAGTACTTC
cdr3_aa: CASSMAGGNYEQYF
cdr3_length: 14
v_call: TRBV19
clone_size: .
d_call: .
j_call: TRBJ2-7

cdr3_nt: TGTGCCAGCAGTTCCTACGGGACAGGGACCTACGAGCAGTACTTC
cdr3_aa: CASSSYGTGTYEQYF
cdr3_length: 15
v_call: TRBV12-3/TRBV12-4
clone_size: few
d_call: TRBD1
j_call: TRBJ2-7

cdr3_nt: TGTGCCAGCAGTTTAGCCCCCCCGGGACAGGGGTCCGAAGATACGCAGTATTTT
cdr3_aa: CASSLAPPGQGSEDTQYF
cdr3_length: 18
v_call: TRBV12-3/TRBV12-4
clone_size: few
d_call: TRBD1
j_call: TRBJ2-3

cdr3_nt: TGTGCCAGCAGCAATAGAGGTGGCCGAGGGAGAGAGACCCAGTACTTC
cdr3_aa: CASSNRGGRGRETQYF
cdr3_length: 16
v_call: TRBV11-2
clone_size: many
d_call: .
j_call: TRBJ2-5

cdr3_nt: TGTGCCAGCAGTTCTCGACAGGGGGCCAGGGATGGCTACACCTTC
cdr3_aa: CASSSRQGARDGYTF
cdr3_length: 15
v_call: TRBV12-3/TRBV12-4
clone_size: .
d_call: TRBD1
j_call: TRBJ1-2

cdr3_nt: TGTGCCAGCAGCCCGACTGGACAGGGTAATCAGCCCCAGCATTTT
cdr3_aa: CASSPTGQGNQPQHF
cdr3_length: 15
v_call: TRBV7-2
clone_size: many
d_call: TRBD1
j_call: TRBJ1-5

cdr3_nt: TGCGCCAGCAGCAAGCACAGGGCCCACTCTGGGGCCAACGTCCTGACTTTC
cdr3_aa: CASSKHRAHSGANVLTF
cdr3_length: 17
v_call: TRBV5-1
clone_size: .
d_call: .
j_call: TRBJ2-6

cdr3_nt: TGTGCCATCAGTGAGTCGGGGACAGGAGCCAACACTGAAGCTTTCTTT
cdr3_aa: CAISESGTGANTEAFF
cdr3_length: 16
v_call: TRBV10-3
clone_size: few
d_call: TRBD1
j_call: TRBJ1-1

cdr3_nt: TGTGCCAGCAAGGTGGCTGCGTACACTGAAGCTTTCTTT
cdr3_aa: CASKVAAYTEAFF
cdr3_length: 13
v_call: TRBV6-1
clone_size: .
d_call: .
j_call: TRBJ1-1

cdr3_nt: TGTGCCAGCAGCCCGTGGGGGGAACGGGGCACAGATACGCAGTATTTT
cdr3_aa: CASSPWGERGTDTQYF
cdr3_length: 16
v_call: TRBV7-8
clone_size: .
d_call: .
j_call: TRBJ2-3

cdr3_nt: TGCGCCAGCAGCCAAGTAGAGGCCTCCTACGAGCAGTACTTC
cdr3_aa: CASSQVEASYEQYF
cdr3_length: 14
v_call: TRBV4-1
clone_size: few
d_call: .
j_call: TRBJ2-7